Each of the 14 T cell receptor beta chains below was sequenced from the same sample in a study of post-analysis software for immune sequencing data. Study-wide results and caveats: With TRBV5-6, TRBV5-1 and TRBV20-1 included, 4 to 6 TRBV segments were more frequent in patients than in controls.

Every TCR beta cDNA library bore unique molecular identifiers. TCRdb analysed the PCR reads with MiXCR anew, one entry per CDR3 protein. This repertoire shows hundreds of thousands of distinct CDR3 sequences, roughly 38% found once; its top ten account for 10% to 15%. These receptors' targets are unknown. The specimen was blood. The receptors shown here come from a girl between 10 and 17 years old with multiple sclerosis.

The chain joins TRBV7-9 to TRBJ2-2, with D hard to call. The germline CDR1 and CDR2 sequences are SEHNR and FQNEAQ (reference sequence). CDR3 length: 12 amino acids. V was pared by 5 bases and J by 7 bases, with 8 bases between. For the CDR3, the DNA is TGTGCCAGCAGCCCTCGCCTCGGGGAGCTGTTTTTT. Translation gives CASSPRLGELFF.

This clonotype was seen a few times. The junction and the germline gene differ at one end; a read error may be behind it. The J gene is TRBJ2-1, the V gene TRBV7-7; no firm D call. The CDR3 has 16 residues. Germline V lookup: CDR1 SSHAT, CDR2 FNYEAQ (reference sequence). This chain's CDR3 is CASSLGELPQFNEQFF. CDR3 DNA sequence: TGTGCTAGCAGCCTCGGCGAACTCCCGCAATTCAATGAGCAGTTCTTC.

This clonotype turned up a few times. The rearrangement links TRBV7-2 to TRBJ2-5; 11 nucleotides line up with TRBD2. The trim removed 5 bases at V and 5 bases at J, leaving 4 bases unmatched. Germline CDR1 and CDR2: SGHTA and FQGNSA. The CDR3 loop spans 14 amino acids. The CDR3 DNA reads as TGTGCCAGCAGCACGGGACTAGCGGTCGAGACCCAGTACTTC. Translation gives CASSTGLAVETQYF.

The rearrangement joins TRBV19 to TRBJ2-1; 7 bases align to TRBD1. With V trimmed by 5 bases and J by 4 bases, 5 bases remained unmatched. Germline CDR1 reads LNHDA; CDR2 reads SQIVND (reference sequence). CDR3 size: 14 residues. Here the CDR3 reads CASSWGQQYNEQFF. The CDR3 DNA follows: TGTGCCAGTAGTTGGGGACAGCAGTACAATGAGCAGTTCTTC.

The V call is TRBV5-1, the J call TRBJ2-1, with 7 bases fitting TRBD1. This CDR3 spans 12 amino acids. V shed 4 bases and J 6 bases; nucleotides not matched to a gene: 1. Germline loops: CDR1 SGHRS, CDR2 YFSETQ. CDR3 DNA sequence: TGCGCCAGCAGCCACAGGGGCAATGAGCAGTTCTTC. Translated, it gives CASSHRGNEQFF.

The rearrangement links TRBV5-1 to TRBJ2-2; D not resolved. Trimming took 2 bases from V and 1 from J, leaving 6 bases between them. CDR1 SGHRS and CDR2 YFSETQ come from the germline V gene. CDR3 length: 14 residues. Written as DNA, the CDR3 is TGCGCCAGCAGCTTCCAGGAGAACACCGGGGAGCTGTTTTTT. Its protein is CASSFQENTGELFF. Together with reference TRBV5-1 and TRBJ2-2, the CDR3 gives the full variable domain: KAGVTQTPRYLIKTRGQQVTLSCSPISGHRSVSWYQQTPGQGLQFLFEYFSETQRNKGNFPGRFSGRQFSNSRSEMNVSTLELGDSALYLCASSFQENTGELFFGEGSRLTVL.

The rearrangement uses TRBV5-1 and TRBJ2-7; tentatively, D is TRBD1 (5 bases). V lost 2 bases and J lost 1, with 13 bases in between. The CDR3 sequence is 15 residues long. Per germline, CDR1 SGHRS and CDR2 YFSETQ. CDR3 DNA sequence: TGCGCCAGCAGCTTTGGGCAGGGCCAATCCTACGAGCAGTACTTC. Amino acid sequence: CASSFGQGQSYEQYF.

This chain uses TRBV5-5 with TRBJ2-1, with 8 nucleotides matching TRBD2. Germline-derived CDR1 and CDR2 are SGHKS and YYEKEE (reference sequence). Losses at the gene ends were 0 bases for V and 15 bases for J; bases not matched to a gene: 5. The CDR3 contains 12 residues. Here the CDR3 DNA reads TGTGCCAGCAGCTTGGGCGGCGGGGGGCCGTTCTTC. This sequence encodes CASSLGGGGPFF.

The rearrangement joins TRBV5-6 to TRBJ2-4; a weak D match, TRBD1 (6 bases). V lost 4 bases, J lost 11 bases, and 19 bases lay in between. The length of the CDR3 is 14 residues. The V gene's germline CDR1 is SGHDT and CDR2 YYEEEE. The CDR3 nucleotides read TGTGCCAGCAGCCGAGGACAGTTGGTGGAGCTTCAGTACTTC. Translation gives CASSRGQLVELQYF.

The chain has TRBV10-3 and TRBJ2-7; no reliable D call. The germline gives CDR1 ENHRY, CDR2 SYGVKD. Trimming pared 2 bases from V and 3 bases from J, leaving 8 bases between. This CDR3 region has 13 residues. The CDR3 here is CAISERSDYEQYF. DNA of the CDR3: TGTGCCATCAGTGAGCGGAGCGACTACGAGCAGTACTTC.

Concerning this clonotype: This could be a read error, since a much larger clone is one nucleotide away. This chain uses TRBV5-6 with TRBJ2-1; D ambiguous. This CDR3 contains 11 residues. With 2 bases removed from V and 7 bases from J, the gap between germline ends came to 4 bases. Germline assignment: CDR1 SGHDT and CDR2 YYEEEE. CDR3 nucleotide sequence: TGTGCCAGCAGCTTTTGTAATGAGCAGTTCTTC. Its protein is CASSFCNEQFF.

The chain recombines TRBV7-9 with TRBJ2-1; D call uncertain. Germline values: CDR1 SEHNR, CDR2 FQNEAQ (reference sequence). V lost 0 bases and J 8 bases, leaving 14 bases between the germline ends. CDR3 length: 15 residues. The CDR3 protein is CASSLAPSITDEQFF. CDR3 coding DNA: TGTGCCAGCAGCTTAGCCCCTAGTATCACCGATGAGCAGTTCTTC.

The chain carries TRBV15 and TRBJ2-1; 13 bases are a match to TRBD2. The V gene's germline CDR1 is LNHNV and CDR2 YYDKDF (reference sequence). This CDR3 is built from 19 residues. After removal of 0 bases from V and 13 bases from J, the junction contained 18 bases not matched to a gene. CDR3 sequence: CATSREKVGGLAGQETQFF. The CDR3 DNA follows: TGTGCCACCAGCAGAGAAAAGGTCGGGGGACTAGCGGGGCAGGAGACCCAGTTCTTC.

As concerns this clonotype: Compared with germline, one end of the junction differs, possibly owing to a read error. The rearrangement links TRBV4-2 to TRBJ2-2; D gene ambiguous. This CDR3 contains 15 residues. CDR1 and CDR2 from the germline V gene are LGHNA and YNFKEQ. The CDR3 spells CAGSQVSNNAGELFF. The CDR3 region has the DNA TGTGCCGGCAGCCAAGTTTCGAACAACGCCGGGGAGCTGTTTTTT.